Below, 21 T cell receptor beta chains from the same sample are listed, as sequenced in a study of cytomegalovirus exposure and HLA in healthy donors. The method was immunoSEQ multiplex PCR; TCRdb's version includes in-frame clones alone and lacks a portion of them. The repertoire holds about 110,000 clones, with almost 96% as singletons. The source material was PBMCs. These receptors all stem from a young woman in good health and CMV-seronegative.

The rearrangement joins TRBV18 to TRBJ2-7, with TRBD1 identical over 7 bases. V was clipped by 5 bases and J by 6 bases; unmatched bases: 4. The CDR3 runs 12 residues. Germline values: CDR1 KGHSH, CDR2 LQKENI. CDR3 sequence (DNA): TGTGCCAGCTCATCCACAGGGGTCGAGCAGTACTTC. This codes for CASSSTGVEQYF.

As concerns this clone: An end of the junction does not agree with germline; a read error may underlie this. The chain carries TRBV4-1 and TRBJ1-2; TRBD1 agrees at 11 bases. The CDR3 totals 14 residues. Germline-derived CDR1 and CDR2 are MGHRA and YSYEKL. In DNA form, the CDR3 reads TGCGCCAGCAGCCGACCGGGACAGGGGGATTCGAACGCTTTC. Encoded protein: CASSRPGQGDSNAF.

The chain is built from TRBV5-4 and TRBJ1-2, with 7 nucleotides matching TRBD1. V trimming: 4 bases; J trimming: 8 bases; junction bases outside the gene matches: 17. Germline CDR1 reads SGHNT; CDR2 reads YYREEE (reference sequence). CDR3 length equals 16 residues. CDR3 sequence: CASSDHTDDRVEGYTF. CDR3 nucleotides: TGTGCCAGCAGCGACCATACCGATGACAGGGTGGAGGGCTACACCTTC.

The chain has TRBV5-1 and TRBJ2-3, with 13 bases identical to TRBD2. J lost 4 bases, V lost 6 bases, and 14 bases had no gene match. This CDR3 has 18 amino acids. Germline V gene lookup returns CDR1 SGHRS and CDR2 YFSETQ. CDR3 sequence: CASNLVSTSGGRADTQYF. CDR3 in DNA: TGCGCCAGCAACCTAGTATCGACTAGCGGGGGGCGGGCAGATACGCAGTATTTT.

This sequence joins TRBV5-8 and TRBJ1-6, with 9 bases aligning to TRBD1. CDR1 and CDR2 (germline): SGHTS, YDEGEE. The CDR3 is 14 residues long. The J segment lost 9 bases and the V segment lost 4 bases, leaving 5 bases of the junction unmatched. The CDR3 region has the DNA TGTGCCAGCAGCCCGGGACAGGGTTTTTCACCCCTCCACTTT. Translated: CASSPGQGFSPLHF.

The chain employs TRBV5-1 and TRBJ2-1; a weak D match, TRBD2 (6 bases). Germline V gene data show CDR1 as SGHRS and CDR2 as YFSETQ. The germline V and J ends were trimmed by 0 bases and 6 bases, with 13 bases remaining between them. The length of the CDR3 is 15 residues. CDR3 sequence reads: CASSLDQGLLNEQFF. The CDR3 DNA follows: TGCGCCAGCAGCTTGGACCAGGGACTCCTCAATGAGCAGTTCTTC. Supplemented by reference TRBV5-1 and TRBJ2-1, the full variable domain reads KAGVTQTPRYLIKTRGQQVTLSCSPISGHRSVSWYQQTPGQGLQFLFEYFSETQRNKGNFPGRFSGRQFSNSRSEMNVSTLELGDSALYLCASSLDQGLLNEQFFGPGTRLTVL.

About this clone: The CDR3 does not end in the conserved phenylalanine or tryptophan, so this is likely a read error. The limits of the CDR3 on the DNA are not certain, so only TCRdb's listed CDR3 is given. J is TRBJ1-1 and V is TRBV7-9; the table's D call, TRBD1, was not checked against the DNA. Germline loops: CDR1 SEHNR, CDR2 FQNEAQ (reference sequence). The CDR3 extends over 11 residues, inclusive of both ends. CDR3 in amino acids: CASSLGGQTSI.

The chain employs TRBV2 and TRBJ2-3; D might be TRBD2 (6 bases). Trimming stripped 8 bases from V and 4 bases from J, with 22 bases between. Germline lookup yields CDR1 SNHLY and CDR2 FYNNEI. There are 16 residues in the CDR3. The CDR3 DNA reads TGTGCCAGCGACACCTTACATGGAGGGGAAGCAGATACGCAGTATTTT. Amino acids: CASDTLHGGEADTQYF. Variable domain in full (rest from reference TRBV2 and TRBJ2-3): EPEVTQTPSHQVTQMGQEVILRCVPISNHLYFYWYRQILGQKVEFLVSFYNNEISEKSEIFDDQFSVERPDGSNFTLKIRSTKLEDSAMYFCASDTLHGGEADTQYFGPGTRLTVL.

The chain recombines TRBV28 with TRBJ1-5; possibly TRBD1 for D (5 bases). V was pared by 3 bases and J by 5 bases, with 8 bases between. Germline CDR1 reads MDHEN; CDR2 reads SYDVKM. CDR3 size: 13 residues. The CDR3 nucleotides are TGTGCCAGCAGTTTCAGGGAGGATCAGCCCCAGCATTTT. Its protein is CASSFREDQPQHF. The full variable domain, rest sourced from reference TRBV28 and TRBJ1-5, is DVKVTQSSRYLVKRTGEKVFLECVQDMDHENMFWYRQDPGLGLRLIYFSYDVKMKEKGDIPEGYSVSREKKERFSLILESASTNQTSMYLCASSFREDQPQHFGDGTRLSIL.

The chain joins TRBV29-1 to TRBJ1-4, with a tentative D call TRBD1 (6 bases). The V and J ends lost 4 bases and 8 bases respectively, with 17 bases between them. This CDR3 has 14 amino acids. CDR1 is SQVTM, CDR2 ANQGSEA, per germline. The CDR3 bases are TGCAGCGTTGGTGAGGGGGTCACGGGAGAAAAACTGTTTTTT. Protein product: CSVGEGVTGEKLFF.

This chain links TRBV10-3 with TRBJ2-7; D ambiguous. Per germline, CDR1 ENHRY and CDR2 SYGVKD. The CDR3 has 13 residues. V lost 4 bases, J lost 3 bases, and 10 bases lay in between. The CDR3 is CAISVPGFYEQYF. The CDR3 DNA follows: TGTGCCATCAGTGTACCGGGTTTCTACGAGCAGTACTTC.

The V call is TRBV6-6, the J call TRBJ2-7, with D possibly being TRBD2 (6 bases). There are 15 residues in the CDR3. Trimming took 4 bases from V and 1 from J, leaving 14 bases between them. The germline gives CDR1 MNHNY, CDR2 SVGAGI (reference sequence). CDR3 residues: CASSFGTQASYEQYF. CDR3 bases: TGTGCCAGCAGTTTTGGGACTCAGGCATCCTACGAGCAGTACTTC.

This clone was detected once. The rearrangement links TRBV6-5 to TRBJ1-2, with 7 bases lining up with TRBD1. After removal of 0 bases from V and 4 bases from J, the junction contained 5 bases not matched to a gene. CDR1 MNHEY and CDR2 SVGAGI come from the germline V gene. CDR3 size: 15 residues. CDR3 region: CASSYSRQGSYGYTF. The CDR3 DNA follows: TGTGCCAGCAGTTACTCGAGACAGGGCTCCTATGGCTACACCTTC.

The rearrangement links TRBV9 to TRBJ1-1; 9 nucleotides line up with TRBD1. CDR1 and CDR2 from the germline V gene are SGDLS and YYNGEE. The V gene end was trimmed by 3 bases and the J gene end by 0 bases; junction bases not matched to a gene: 12. CDR3 length equals 18 residues. CDR3 bases: TGTGCCAGCAGCGCTCCGGGACAGGGTCTCCGGATGAACACTGAAGCTTTCTTT. Its translation is CASSAPGQGLRMNTEAFF.

This chain connects TRBV28 to TRBJ1-4; TRBD1 agrees at 7 bases. Germline CDR1 and CDR2: MDHEN and SYDVKM. There are 15 residues in the CDR3. The trim removed 6 bases at V and 4 bases at J, leaving 8 bases unmatched. The CDR3 region has the DNA TGTGCCAGCAGGCTCGACAGGGCCTTTAATGAAAAACTGTTTTTT. Residues: CASRLDRAFNEKLFF.

The J gene is TRBJ1-5, the V gene TRBV7-8, with TRBD1 identical over 7 bases. V shed 2 bases, J shed 5 bases, and the junction held 21 bases outside the gene matches. The CDR3 covers 20 residues. The germline V gene has CDR1 SGHVS and CDR2 FQNEAQ. DNA for the CDR3: TGTGCCAGCAGCTTATATAGGATTGTTTTCGCAGGGGGATCTTATCAGCCCCAGCATTTT. It yields the protein CASSLYRIVFAGGSYQPQHF.

The chain recombines TRBV12-5 with TRBJ2-7, with 7 bases identical to TRBD1. CDR1 and CDR2 from the germline V gene are LGHNT and FRNRAP. J lost 3 bases, V lost 4 bases, and 9 bases had no gene match. The CDR3 consists of 15 residues. CDR3 residues: CASGWAFRQGYEQYF. The CDR3 region has the DNA TGTGCTAGTGGTTGGGCCTTTCGACAGGGCTACGAGCAGTACTTC.

The rearrangement joins TRBV28 to TRBJ2-3; D might be TRBD2 (6 bases). Germline V gene data show CDR1 as MDHEN and CDR2 as SYDVKM. V lost 10 bases, J lost 6 bases, and 20 bases lay in between. This CDR3 spans 14 amino acids. CDR3 loop: CATNGRGASDTQYF. The CDR3 DNA sequence: TGTGCCACCAACGGCCGCGGGGCCTCCGATACGCAGTATTTT.

This rearrangement joins TRBV4-3 to TRBJ1-1; D uncertain. The V end was cut by 0 bases, the J end by 2 bases, with 10 bases between. The CDR3 loop spans 15 amino acids. Per germline, CDR1 LGHNA and CDR2 YSLEER. CDR3 in amino acids: CASSQDLPLNTEAFF. The CDR3 DNA is TGCGCCAGCAGCCAAGATCTCCCCCTTAACACTGAAGCTTTCTTT.

J is TRBJ1-2 and V is TRBV11-2; tentatively, D is TRBD1 (6 bases). With 1 base removed from V and 4 bases from J, the gap between germline ends came to 16 bases. The V gene's germline CDR1 is SGHAT and CDR2 FQNNGV. CDR3 length equals 16 residues. The CDR3 loop reads CASSLGDPGHLYGYTF. Here the CDR3 DNA reads TGTGCCAGCAGCTTAGGGGACCCGGGACACCTCTATGGCTACACCTTC.

The chain is built from TRBV9 and TRBJ1-1; no clear D gene. Germline CDR1 and CDR2: SGDLS and YYNGEE. Trimming took off 3 bases at V and 7 bases at J, with 10 bases between the two ends. This CDR3 region has 12 residues. CDR3 amino acids: CASSAQRGEAFF. DNA for the CDR3: TGTGCCAGCAGCGCCCAACGGGGTGAAGCTTTCTTT. Variable domain in full (rest from reference TRBV9 and TRBJ1-1): DSGVTQTPKHLITATGQRVTLRCSPRSGDLSVYWYQQSLDQGLQFLIQYYNGEERAKGNILERFSAQQFPDLHSELNLSSLELGDSALYFCASSAQRGEAFFGQGTRLTVV.